A selection of T cell receptor beta chains follows, all from one sample in a study of blood T cell repertoires in COVID-19. Assay: immunoSEQ multiplex PCR; the TCRdb copy retains only in-frame clones and omits some. This sample has approximately 300,000 clones; roughly 87% occur once, and the top ten carry about 2.2%. Source material: peripheral blood. Every receptor here comes from a woman in her 50s who had recovered from COVID-19. Both conserved end residues are part of each CDR3. The D gene is left open where the match is weak. Where a row states a size, it is once, few, many or the class of an expanded clone; other rows omit it.

CDR3	DNA	size	V	J	D
CASSVAVDSTDTQYF	TGTGCCAGCAGCGTAGCGGTAGATAGCACAGATACGCAGTATTTT	few	TRBV9	TRBJ2-3	NA
CASSEDSGVRTDTQYF	TGTGCCAGCAGTGAGGATAGCGGGGTGCGCACAGATACGCAGTATTTT	once	TRBV25-1	TRBJ2-3	TRBD2
CATRGQRDTGELFF	TGTGCCACCAGGGGACAGCGGGACACCGGGGAGCTGTTTTTT	once	TRBV24-1	TRBJ2-2	NA
CASSFWTGGNQPQHF	TGTGCCAGTAGTTTTTGGACAGGAGGCAATCAGCCCCAGCATTTT	NA	TRBV19	TRBJ1-5	TRBD1
CASSPKLRVGTEAFF	TGTGCCAGCAGCCCTAAACTCAGGGTAGGGACTGAAGCTTTCTTT	once	TRBV7-9	TRBJ1-1	NA
CASSFGGDQPQHF	TGTGCCAGCAGCTTCGGGGGAGACCAGCCCCAGCATTTT	few	TRBV5-5	TRBJ1-5	NA
CASSPSQGINSPLHF	TGCGCCAGCAGCCCCTCTCAGGGAATTAATTCACCCCTCCACTTT	NA	TRBV4-1	TRBJ1-6	NA
CASSMWGGNQPQHF	TGTGCCAGTAGTATGTGGGGGGGCAATCAGCCCCAGCATTTT	NA	TRBV19	TRBJ1-5	NA
CASSRRLAGGPGNEQFF	TGCGCCAGCAGCCGCCGACTAGCGGGAGGGCCGGGCAATGAGCAGTTCTTC	NA	TRBV4-3	TRBJ2-1	TRBD2
CAPLGETQYF	TGCGCCCCCCTCGGAGAGACCCAGTACTTC	once	TRBV10-1	TRBJ2-5	NA
CTFQRGETQYF	TGCACCTTTCAAAGGGGAGAGACCCAGTACTTC	NA	TRBV29-1	TRBJ2-5	NA
CASSVGLLASGYTF	TGTGCCAGCAGCGTAGGGCTCCTGGCTTCTGGCTACACCTTC	NA	TRBV9	TRBJ1-2	NA
CASSLAGGHNEQFF	TGTGCCAGCAGCTTAGCGGGGGGGCACAATGAGCAGTTCTTC	NA	TRBV5-4	TRBJ2-1	TRBD2
CASSLGRDYEQFF	TGTGCCAGCAGCCTGGGCCGGGACTATGAGCAGTTCTTC	NA	TRBV28	TRBJ2-1	NA
CASTRQGGFNYGYTF	TGTGCCAGCACCCGACAGGGGGGTTTTAACTATGGCTACACCTTC	NA	TRBV21-1	TRBJ1-2	NA
CASSHRENTEAFF	TGTGCCAGCTCCCACAGGGAGAACACTGAAGCTTTCTTT	NA	TRBV6-6	TRBJ1-1	NA
CASSPSRENYEQYF	TGTGCCAGCAGCCCGTCCCGGGAGAACTACGAGCAGTACTTC	once	TRBV7-2	TRBJ2-7	NA